This T cell receptor beta chain comes out of a study of blood T cell repertoires in COVID-19. As for the study in general: Specimens from acute and convalescent COVID-19 originated in the United States, Italy and Spain.

Under the authors' procedure: Nucleated cell counts were estimated from reference gene primer amplification. Using immunoSEQ multiplex PCR, the repertoire was profiled, and TCRdb retains in-frame clones only, with some absent. The V and J calls and clone size are taken from that table; D and trimming were inferred from the DNA. Of approximately 400,000 clones listed, 80% to 90% are singletons. V shed 3 bases, J shed 0 bases, and the junction held 6 bases outside the gene matches. Germline V gene sequence: CDR1 LNHDA, CDR2 SQIVND (reference sequence). The CDR3 has 18 residues. Recruits, aged roughly 18 to 89 years, lived in 24 US areas.

Sequencing input: PBMCs or T cells enriched from blood (not recorded which). This sequence was found in a man in his thirties or forties who had recovered from COVID-19. The genes are TRBV19 and TRBJ2-1; 12 bases match TRBD2. CDR3 DNA sequence: TGTGCCAGTAGTATCCTAGCGGGGGGGATATACTCCTACAATGAGCAGTTCTTC. This codes for CASSILAGGIYSYNEQFF. Full variable domain (missing parts from reference TRBV19 and TRBJ2-1): DGGITQSPKYLFRKEGQNVTLSCEQNLNHDAMYWYRQDPGQGLRLIYYSQIVNDFQKGDIAEGYSVSREKKESFPLTVTSAQKNPTAFYLCASSILAGGIYSYNEQFFGPGTRLTVL.